The 5 T cell receptor beta chains below come from one sample, sequenced in a study of beta chain features in type 1 diabetes. Their antigens remain unidentified. The whole isolated RNA underwent reverse transcription, so sequencing captured expressed TCRB transcripts. Produced via immunoSEQ multiplex PCR; TCRdb's table is partial and in-frame only. Found here are 310,000 or so clones, 9.3% of them singletons; the top ten hold roughly 1%. Study conclusions and caveats: Researchers report that Type 1 diabetes patients had moderately but significantly shorter TCRB CDR3s across all four CD4+ subsets.

The sample comprised central memory CD4+ T cells from blood. These receptors were taken from a man aged 25-45 years with type 1 diabetes.

The sample holds many counts of this clone. Other nucleotide sequences from this sample produce the same CDR3. The chain recombines TRBV18 with TRBJ1-2, with a weak D call TRBD1 (5 bases). Germline-derived CDR1 and CDR2 are KGHSH and LQKENI. CDR3 length: 15 amino acids. Trimming took 0 bases from V and 6 from J, leaving 14 bases between them. The CDR3 sequence: CASSPPGQGANGYTF. In DNA form, the CDR3 reads TGTGCCAGCTCACCACCCGGGCAGGGAGCTAATGGCTACACCTTC. Full variable domain (rest looked up from reference TRBV18 and TRBJ1-2): NAGVMQNPRHLVRRRGQEARLRCSPMKGHSHVYWYRQLPEEGLKFMVYLQKENIIDESGMPKERFSAEFPKEGPSILRIQQVVRGDSAAYFCASSPPGQGANGYTFGSGTRLTVV.

This clone was counted a few times. The chain uses TRBV19 and TRBJ2-6, with D possibly matching TRBD1 (6 bases). CDR3 length equals 16 residues. Germline assignment: CDR1 LNHDA and CDR2 SQIVND (reference sequence). V was cut by 4 bases and J by 0 bases, with 10 bases left in between. The CDR3 DNA is TGTGCCAGTAGTAACCTAGGGGGCTCTGGGGCCAACGTCCTGACTTTC. Translated, it gives CASSNLGGSGANVLTF.

This clone was picked up a small number of times. J is TRBJ2-7 and V is TRBV4-1; 14 bases agree with TRBD2. The CDR3 length is 22 residues. Germline lookup yields CDR1 MGHRA and CDR2 YSYEKL. Unmatched junction bases numbered 18, after V lost 0 bases and J lost 2 bases. CDR3 in DNA: TGCGCCAGCAGCCAAGAATGGGGAGGACACTCTACGACTAGCGGGGGGGCCTACGAGCAGTACTTC. This encodes CASSQEWGGHSTTSGGAYEQYF.

This clone showed up just a few times. The chain couples TRBV6-6 to TRBJ2-3; D is undetermined. Looked up from germline, CDR1 is MNHNY and CDR2 is SVGAGI (reference sequence). Trimming stripped 11 bases from V and 2 bases from J, with 20 bases between. The CDR3 sequence is 15 residues long. CDR3 in amino acids: CAAAGDKKTTDTQYF. The CDR3 DNA sequence: TGTGCCGCAGCTGGAGACAAGAAAACCACAGATACGCAGTATTTT.

This clone has only a few counts. The rearrangement joins TRBV9 to TRBJ2-3; D uncertain. The CDR3 spans 14 residues. Deletions cut 4 bases from V and 2 bases from J, with 11 bases between. Per the germline V gene, CDR1 is SGDLS and CDR2 is YYNGEE. The CDR3 DNA reads as TGTGCCAGCAGCCCACGGAACCCCACAGATACGCAGTATTTT. Its protein is CASSPRNPTDTQYF.